This section outlines one T cell receptor (beta chain) sequence together with its context. The sample is drawn from a study of blood T cell repertoires in COVID-19. Study-level information: Acute and convalescent COVID-19 specimens originated in the United States, Italy and Spain. PBMCs, B-cell-depleted T cells, or T cells were the source of the cDNA or gDNA that made up the material.

V was trimmed by 2 bases and J by 1 base, leaving 8 bases between them. In germline, CDR1 is SGHVS, CDR2 FNYEAQ. CDR3 length equals 15 residues. Some clones are missing from TCRdb's copy, which holds only in-frame ones; the method was immunoSEQ multiplex PCR. This table has about 270,000 clones, approximately 82% appearing once. The receptor was derived from an elderly man with acute or convalescent COVID-19. This chain joins TRBV7-6 and TRBJ2-2; D remains ambiguous. Sequenced sample: peripheral blood. The CDR3 nucleotides are TGTGCCAGCAGCTTAATGGCCGAGAACACCGGGGAGCTGTTTTTT. Amino acid sequence: CASSLMAENTGELFF. Full variable domain (remainder filled in from reference TRBV7-6 and TRBJ2-2): GAGVSQSPRYKVTKRGQDVALRCDPISGHVSLYWYRQALGQGPEFLTYFNYEAQQDKSGLPNDRFSAERPEGSISTLTIQRTEQRDSAMYRCASSLMAENTGELFFGEGSRLTVL.